The sequence of this TCR beta chain was determined in a study of radiation and T cells in renal cell carcinoma. Study information: Nephrectomy followed 15 Gy stereotactic body radiation by 4 weeks.

TCRdb's table, derived via immunoSEQ multiplex PCR, lists solely in-frame clones and lacks some. Of tens of thousands of clones listed, about three quarters were seen once; the top ten hold 7.3%. Time point described: baseline pretreatment blood. Sample treatment: 15 Gy SBRT to primary tumor, nephrectomy 4 weeks later. Clear cell pathology was present in this patient's renal cell carcinoma. The source was blood, collected from a patient whose treatment included radiotherapy and nephrectomy. The sequence was obtained from a man aged 60 to 69 with renal cell carcinoma.

The CDR3 DNA is TGTGCCAGCAGTGTTCCGGGGGGGAACACTGAAGCTTTCTTT. It yields the protein CASSVPGGNTEAFF. V is TRBV25-1 and J is TRBJ1-1; tentatively, D is TRBD1 (5 bases). CDR3 length: 14 residues. V dropped 4 bases and J dropped 1 base, with 10 bases sitting between them. Per germline, CDR1 MGHDK and CDR2 SYGVNS.